Each of the 27 T cell receptor beta chains below was sequenced from the same sample in a study of CD8 T cells in ankylosing spondylitis. MiXCR was run by TCRdb on the 5' RACE reads, yielding one entry per CDR3 protein. Seen here are 150,000 or so distinct CDR3 sequences, roughly 10% observed once, and the top ten hold about 15%. The sample comprised blood, either unsorted or a sorted T cell fraction (not recorded which). These receptors were collected from a female donor with ankylosing spondylitis or in good health (not recorded which).

This clonotype has a count of ten or more. The chain has TRBV6-2 or TRBV6-3 and TRBJ2-3; D is unclear. Germline CDR1 MNHEY, CDR2 SVGEGT. Deletions cut 3 bases from V and 5 bases from J, with 6 bases between. The CDR3 has 12 amino acids. In nucleotides, the CDR3 is TGTGCCAGCAGTTATCTGGAAGATACGCAGTATTTT. Translation: CASSYLEDTQYF.

The rearrangement uses TRBV28 and TRBJ1-2; 8 bases map to TRBD1. The germline CDR1 and CDR2 sequences are MDHEN and SYDVKM. The CDR3 is 13 residues long. V trimming: 3 bases; J trimming: 4 bases; junction bases outside the gene matches: 1. The chain's CDR3 is CASSFRGLYGYTF. CDR3 coding DNA: TGTGCCAGCAGTTTCAGGGGGCTCTATGGCTACACCTTC.

The CDR3 region is CATLGPYEQYF. CDR3 DNA sequence: TGTGCCACCCTGGGCCCCTACGAGCAGTACTTC. This rearrangement joins TRBV19 to TRBJ2-7; D uncertain. V was shortened by 10 bases and J by 2 bases, with 9 bases between the two germline ends. CDR1 and CDR2 from the germline V gene are LNHDA and SQIVND (reference sequence). This CDR3 comprises 11 residues.

This clonotype was counted a few times. V is TRBV7-6 and J is TRBJ2-1, with TRBD2 matching 10 bases. CDR1 SGHVS and CDR2 FNYEAQ come from the germline V gene. This CDR3 contains 18 residues. Trimming at V came to 3 bases and at J to 10 bases, leaving 18 bases not matched to a gene. The CDR3 sequence is CASSLRRSSGSRRNEQFF. CDR3 sequence (DNA): TGTGCCAGCAGCTTGAGGCGATCTAGCGGGAGTAGGAGGAACGAGCAGTTCTTC.

The rearrangement joins TRBV10-3 to TRBJ1-1; D perhaps matches TRBD1 (5 bases). With 5 bases removed from V and 1 base from J, the gap between germline ends came to 8 bases. This CDR3 has 13 amino acids. In germline, CDR1 is ENHRY, CDR2 SYGVKD. The CDR3 here is CAISPQENTEAFF. The CDR3 bases are TGTGCCATCAGTCCACAGGAGAACACTGAAGCTTTCTTT.

Ten or more counts support this clonotype. The chain is built from TRBV5-1 and TRBJ2-7; tentative D call: TRBD1 (6 bases). V lost 0 bases and J lost 2, with 15 bases in between. This CDR3 region has 16 residues. Germline V gene data show CDR1 as SGHRS and CDR2 as YFSETQ. In nucleotides, the CDR3 is TGCGCCAGCAGCTTGGACGTCGGGACACTCCCCTACGAGCAGTACTTC. Encoded protein: CASSLDVGTLPYEQYF.

The CDR3 protein is CAISEAGEVSYNEQFF. Written as DNA, the CDR3 is TGTGCCATCAGTGAGGCTGGGGAAGTTTCCTACAATGAGCAGTTCTTC. The J gene is TRBJ2-1, the V gene TRBV10-3, with D unresolved. This CDR3 comprises 16 residues. V was pared by 2 bases and J by 1 base, with 12 bases between. CDR1 ENHRY and CDR2 SYGVKD come from the germline V gene.

This clonotype came up many times. The gene calls are TRBV29-1 and TRBJ2-7, with D tentatively TRBD2 (6 bases). Germline V gene data show CDR1 as SQVTM and CDR2 as ANQGSEA. Trimming took off 4 bases at V and 5 bases at J, with 15 bases between the two ends. The CDR3 runs to 13 residues. In nucleotides, the CDR3 is TGCAGCGTTGCTGGCGGACTATTCCACGAGCAGTACTTC. Amino acids: CSVAGGLFHEQYF.

The chain carries TRBV7-9 and TRBJ2-7; maybe TRBD1 (5 bases). Trimming took 5 bases from V and 5 from J, leaving 19 bases between them. The CDR3 totals 15 residues. Germline V gene sequence: CDR1 SEHNR, CDR2 FQNEAQ (reference sequence). The CDR3 is CASSPGSTDLDEQYF. The CDR3 DNA follows: TGTGCCAGCAGCCCCGGTTCGACAGACTTAGACGAGCAGTACTTC. The whole variable domain, filled in from reference TRBV7-9 and TRBJ2-7, reads DTGVSQNPRHKITKRGQNVTFRCDPISEHNRLYWYRQTLGQGPEFLTYFQNEAQLEKSRLLSDRFSAERPKGSFSTLEIQRTEQGDSAMYLCASSPGSTDLDEQYFGPGTRLTVT.

This clonotype has ten or more counts. The chain carries TRBV27 and TRBJ2-7; 9 bases map to TRBD1. V trimming: 3 bases; J trimming: 7 bases; junction bases outside the gene matches: 10. Germline V gives CDR1 MNHEY, CDR2 SMNVEV (reference sequence). This CDR3 has 15 residues. In DNA form, the CDR3 reads TGTGCCAGCAGTTTGATGCAACAGGGGGCGAAAGAGCAGTACTTC. Protein: CASSLMQQGAKEQYF.

In this sample, this clonotype turned up many times. The rearrangement joins TRBV7-3 to TRBJ2-1, with unresolved D. Germline loops: CDR1 SGHTA, CDR2 FQGTGA. This CDR3 spans 13 amino acids. The V end was cut by 2 bases, the J end by 8 bases, with 10 bases between. CDR3 nucleotides: TGTGCCAGCAGCTTAGGATATGGAGATGAGCAGTTCTTC. Translation: CASSLGYGDEQFF. The complete variable domain, with remaining parts taken from reference TRBV7-3 and TRBJ2-1, reads GAGVSQTPSNKVTEKGKYVELRCDPISGHTALYWYRQSLGQGPEFLIYFQGTGAADDSGLPNDRFFAVRPEGSVSTLKIQRTERGDSAVYLCASSLGYGDEQFFGPGTRLTVL.

V gene TRBV10-3 combines with J gene TRBJ2-1; 8 bases align to TRBD1. The junction had 8 bases not matched to a gene; V was cut back by 10 bases and J by 6 bases. In germline, CDR1 is ENHRY, CDR2 SYGVKD. This CDR3 is 13 amino acids long. The chain's CDR3 is CATQTGALNEQFF. In nucleotides, the CDR3 is TGTGCCACCCAGACAGGGGCTCTCAATGAGCAGTTCTTC.

This clonotype showed up many times. The V gene is TRBV29-1, the J gene TRBJ2-7; D might be TRBD2 (5 bases). Germline V gives CDR1 SQVTM, CDR2 ANQGSEA. The V end was cut by 0 bases, the J end by 3 bases, with 12 bases between. The CDR3 is 14 amino acids. CDR3: CSVEDHRGDYEQYF. The CDR3 DNA reads as TGCAGCGTTGAAGATCATCGGGGAGACTACGAGCAGTACTTC.

This clonotype was recorded many times. V is TRBV5-1 and J is TRBJ2-4, with 7 bases identical to TRBD2. This CDR3 contains 16 residues. The V gene's germline CDR1 is SGHRS and CDR2 YFSETQ. J was trimmed by 0 bases and V by 5 bases; bases with no gene match: 8. The CDR3 reads CASSRSSGLAKNIQYF. CDR3 DNA: TGCGCCAGCAGTAGATCTAGCGGATTAGCCAAAAACATTCAGTACTTC. The full variable domain, completed using reference TRBV5-1 and TRBJ2-4, is KAGVTQTPRYLIKTRGQQVTLSCSPISGHRSVSWYQQTPGQGLQFLFEYFSETQRNKGNFPGRFSGRQFSNSRSEMNVSTLELGDSALYLCASSRSSGLAKNIQYFGAGTRLSVL.

This clonotype was seen ten or more times. This chain joins TRBV14 and TRBJ2-5; D call uncertain. CDR1 is SGHDN and CDR2 is FVKESK in the germline V gene. Deletions cut 10 bases from V and 5 bases from J, with 23 bases between. This CDR3 region has 15 residues. CDR3 loop: CATSHGDKRMETQYF. DNA of the CDR3: TGTGCCACCTCTCATGGGGATAAGAGGATGGAGACCCAGTACTTC.

This clonotype showed up many times. J is TRBJ2-7 and V is TRBV9; TRBD2 matches at 7 bases. The CDR3 has 14 amino acids. CDR1 and CDR2 from the germline V gene are SGDLS and YYNGEE. The trim removed 2 bases at V and 2 bases at J, leaving 4 bases unmatched. CDR3 coding DNA: TGTGCCAGCAGCGTCTCTAGCGGAGCCTACGAGCAGTACTTC. Residues: CASSVSSGAYEQYF.

Many counts were recorded for this clonotype. The J gene is TRBJ1-1, the V gene TRBV4-3, with D possibly being TRBD1 (6 bases). Germline CDR1 is LGHNA and CDR2 is YSLEER. The V end lost 0 bases, the J end lost 7 bases, and 15 bases lay between the germline ends. The CDR3 is made up of 15 amino acids. In nucleotides, the CDR3 is TGCGCCAGCAGCCAAGATCGAGGGGCCAGGGGTGAAGCTTTCTTT. It translates to CASSQDRGARGEAFF.

CDR3 nucleotide sequence: TGTGCCAGCAGCTTAAAACTAGCGACTAAAGAGACCCAGTACTTC. This sequence encodes CASSLKLATKETQYF. V gene TRBV7-9 combines with J gene TRBJ2-5, with 7 positions matching TRBD2. Per the germline V gene, CDR1 is SEHNR and CDR2 is FQNEAQ (reference sequence). The trim removed 2 bases at V and 3 bases at J, leaving 6 bases unmatched. The CDR3 extends over 15 amino acids.

V is TRBV9 and J is TRBJ2-7; D is uncertain. CDR1 and CDR2 (germline): SGDLS, YYNGEE. The CDR3 has 17 amino acids. Deletions cut 0 bases from V and 4 bases from J, with 20 bases between. As DNA, the CDR3 is TGTGCCAGCAGCGTAGTAAACAACCGGCCGACGCGGTACGAGCAGTACTTC. Amino acid sequence: CASSVVNNRPTRYEQYF.

The chain couples TRBV27 to TRBJ2-7; 12 bases fit TRBD2. Germline V gene sequence: CDR1 MNHEY, CDR2 SMNVEV (reference sequence). V lost 8 bases to trimming and J lost 7 bases; unmatched junction nucleotides: 12. The CDR3 length is 15 residues. CDR3 in DNA: TGTGCCAGCTGCTGGGGGCCTAGCGGGAGGGGGGAGCAGTACTTC. Its protein product is CASCWGPSGRGEQYF.

The rearrangement joins TRBV27 to TRBJ2-7, with a possible D match to TRBD2 (6 bases). The CDR3 sequence is 13 residues long. V dropped 6 bases and J dropped 7 bases, with 16 bases sitting between them. The germline V gene has CDR1 MNHEY and CDR2 SMNVEV (reference sequence). The CDR3 nucleotides read TGTGCCAGCAGGCCCGGGGGAGGAGGGGAGCAGTACTTC. Amino acid sequence: CASRPGGGGEQYF.

Only a few counts were recorded for this clonotype. V and J are TRBV27 and TRBJ2-7; D is unresolved. Deletions cut 6 bases from V and 2 bases from J, with 11 bases between. From germline, CDR1 is MNHEY and CDR2 SMNVEV (reference sequence). This CDR3 comprises 13 residues. CDR3 loop: CASSSKGPYEQYF. The CDR3 nucleotides read TGTGCCAGCAGCAGCAAGGGTCCCTACGAGCAGTACTTC.

This clonotype turned up a few times. The V call is TRBV20-1, the J call TRBJ2-1; 8 bases match TRBD2. This CDR3 is built from 17 residues. Germline trimming cut 1 base from V and 8 bases from J; bases unmatched to any gene: 16. The germline V gene has CDR1 DFQATT and CDR2 SNEGSKA (reference sequence). Here the CDR3 reads CSARGAGETSVGHEQFF. For the CDR3, the DNA is TGCAGTGCTAGAGGCGCGGGGGAGACTAGCGTGGGGCATGAGCAGTTCTTC.

CDR3: CAWSVSTGVGNTIYF. The CDR3 DNA reads TGTGCCTGGAGTGTATCGACAGGGGTAGGAAACACCATATATTTT. This rearrangement joins TRBV30 to TRBJ1-3; 8 bases are shared with TRBD1. Germline CDR1 is GTSNPN and CDR2 is SVGIG (reference sequence). The V segment lost 0 bases and the J segment 4 bases; nucleotides outside the gene matches: 5. The CDR3 totals 15 residues.

This chain joins TRBV20-1 and TRBJ2-7; D not resolved. The CDR3 length is 10 residues. Trimming cost V 5 bases and J 7 bases, with 9 bases left between them. In germline, CDR1 is DFQATT, CDR2 SNEGSKA (reference sequence). The CDR3 protein is CSALLSEQYF. The CDR3 DNA is TGCAGTGCTTTACTATCGGAGCAGTACTTC.

This clonotype occurred many times. This chain uses TRBV5-5 with TRBJ1-2; 10 bases are shared with TRBD1. The CDR3 is made up of 14 amino acids. The V and J ends lost 4 bases and 5 bases, in that order; junction bases with no gene match: 5. Per the germline V gene, CDR1 is SGHKS and CDR2 is YYEKEE (reference sequence). The CDR3, as DNA: TGTGCCAGCAGCGGAGGGACAGGGGATTATGGCTACACCTTC. Amino acid sequence: CASSGGTGDYGYTF.

This chain uses TRBV19 with TRBJ2-1; D ambiguous. The CDR3 contains 14 residues. Germline CDR1 LNHDA, CDR2 SQIVND (reference sequence). Trimming pared 0 bases from V and 9 bases from J, leaving 12 bases between. The CDR3 loop is CASSIDLGLGEQFF. CDR3 sequence (DNA): TGTGCCAGTAGTATAGATTTGGGTTTGGGTGAGCAGTTCTTC.